The rows below give T cell receptor beta chains drawn from one sample of a study of blood T cell repertoires in COVID-19. TCRdb keeps only in-frame clones here, not all; method: immunoSEQ multiplex PCR. The sample carries some 250,000 clones, more than 80% recorded once. The sequenced sample consisted of peripheral blood. These receptors all stem from a woman over 75 with COVID-19, enrolled during active disease. The CDR3 runs from the conserved cysteine through the conserved F or W. A D gene is named only where the DNA matches it firmly. Rows may omit the clone size; those that give it use once, few, many or a size class.

D gene,clone size,V gene,J gene,CDR3 DNA,CDR3 protein
TRBD1,NA,TRBV5-1,TRBJ1-2,TGCGCCAGCAACCGACAGGGCCCCCTCTATGGCTACACCTTC,CASNRQGPLYGYTF
TRBD2,NA,TRBV6-1,TRBJ2-1,TGTGCCAGCAGTGACCGGGGGGGCGGTGAGCAGTTCTTC,CASSDRGGGEQFF
TRBD1,few,TRBV24-1,TRBJ2-5,TGTGCCACCAGTGATAGCCAGGGGGTCGGAGAGACCCAGTACTTC,CATSDSQGVGETQYF
NA,NA,TRBV3-1/TRBV3-2,TRBJ2-1,TGTGCCAGCAGCCATGGCGGGGTTTACAATGAGCAGTTCTTC,CASSHGGVYNEQFF
NA,NA,TRBV15,TRBJ1-1,TGTGCCACCAGCAGAGATCTAGGGGGGAACACTGAAGCTTTCTTT,CATSRDLGGNTEAFF
NA,NA,TRBV5-1,TRBJ2-5,TGCGCCAGCAGCCCCGCGAGCGGCCAAGAGACCCAGTACTTC,CASSPASGQETQYF
NA,NA,TRBV4-1,TRBJ2-7,TGCGCCAGCAGCCAAGAGCCCAGGGGTCCCCTTTCCTACGAGCAGTACTTC,CASSQEPRGPLSYEQYF
NA,NA,TRBV27,TRBJ1-5,TGTGCCAGCAGTTCGATATCAAGGGGAAATAGCAATCAGCCCCAGCATTTT,CASSSISRGNSNQPQHF
NA,NA,TRBV28,TRBJ1-2,TGTGCCAGCAGTTTAGGGGCAGTATACGGCTACACCTTC,CASSLGAVYGYTF
NA,NA,TRBV10-3,TRBJ1-1,TGTGCCATCAGGACAGGACAGATGAACACTGAAGCTTTCTTT,CAIRTGQMNTEAFF
TRBD1,once,TRBV6-5,TRBJ1-1,TGTGCCAGCAGTTTCAGGGGGCGAAACACTGAAGCTTTCTTT,CASSFRGRNTEAFF
NA,once,TRBV7-2,TRBJ2-4,TGTGCCAGCAGCTTAGCTGCAGTACAAAACATTCAGTACTTC,CASSLAAVQNIQYF
TRBD1,few,TRBV2,TRBJ1-2,TGTGCCAGCAGTGAAGCATACTACGGGACAGGGGATACGAACTATGGCTACACCTTC,CASSEAYYGTGDTNYGYTF
TRBD1,NA,TRBV6-6,TRBJ1-1,TGTGCCAGCAGTCGATGGACAGGGGGCTTCGGTACTGAAGCTTTCTTT,CASSRWTGGFGTEAFF
NA,NA,TRBV6-5,TRBJ1-2,TGTGCCAGCAGTTACGGAGACAGCGCCTATGGCTACACCTTC,CASSYGDSAYGYTF
TRBD1,once,TRBV2,TRBJ1-1,TGTGCCAGCAGGACAGGGATATTGAACACTGAAGCTTTCTTT,CASRTGILNTEAFF
NA,NA,TRBV18,TRBJ2-3,TGTGCCAGCTCACTTCGACAGGCTACCACAGATACGCAGTATTTT,CASSLRQATTDTQYF
NA,NA,TRBV11-2,TRBJ1-4,TGTGCCAGCAGCTTAGGCGGAAAACTGTTTTTT,CASSLGGKLFF
NA,NA,TRBV19,TRBJ2-1,TGTGCCAGTAGTTTCCGGGTGGGTGAGCAGTTCTTC,CASSFRVGEQFF
NA,NA,TRBV3-1/TRBV3-2,TRBJ2-2,TGTGCCAGCAGCGATCAGGGGATCGGGGAGCTGTTTTTT,CASSDQGIGELFF
NA,NA,TRBV27,TRBJ2-1,TGTGCCAGCAGTTTTCTCATCAGGGCAAGTGAGCAGTTCTTC,CASSFLIRASEQFF
NA,NA,TRBV13,TRBJ2-5,TGTGCCAGCAGCTTTCGGAGAATCCAAGAGACCCAGTACTTC,CASSFRRIQETQYF
NA,once,TRBV5-1,TRBJ2-7,TGCGCCAGCAGCCCTGAACGGGGAGCCTACGAGCAGTACTTC,CASSPERGAYEQYF
NA,NA,TRBV2,TRBJ1-4,TGTGCCAGCAGTGTCCAGGTTAATGAAAAACTGTTTTTT,CASSVQVNEKLFF
NA,NA,TRBV5-5,TRBJ1-1,TGTGCCAGCAGCCGCAACTGGAGGGACACTGAAGCTTTCTTT,CASSRNWRDTEAFF
NA,NA,TRBV28,TRBJ2-3,TGTGCCAGCAGTTTTCCCCTAGGGGGCACAGATACGCAGTATTTT,CASSFPLGGTDTQYF
NA,NA,TRBV6-5,TRBJ1-5,TGTGCCAGCGGGGAGGGATATCAGCCCCAGCATTTT,CASGEGYQPQHF
NA,NA,TRBV4-1,TRBJ1-2,TGCGCCAGCAGCCAAAGTAGGAGCGCCTCTTTCTATGGCTACACCTTC,CASSQSRSASFYGYTF
NA,NA,TRBV5-5,TRBJ1-1,TGTGCCAGCAGCTTGGGGGGAGACACTGAAGCTTTCTTT,CASSLGGDTEAFF
NA,NA,TRBV3-1/TRBV3-2,TRBJ1-1,TGTGCCAGCAGCCTTTACCCCGGCGGCGCTTTCTTT,CASSLYPGGAFF
NA,NA,TRBV28,TRBJ1-1,TGTGCCAGCAGTCCACCCTCTCGTATAGCTGAAGCTTTCTTT,CASSPPSRIAEAFF
TRBD1,NA,TRBV5-1,TRBJ2-7,TGCGCCAGCAGCTCTTCCGGGACAGCCTACGAGCAGTACTTC,CASSSSGTAYEQYF
NA,NA,TRBV10-1,TRBJ1-1,TGCGCCAGCAGTGAGGATGGGGGCAGTAGGACTGAAGCTTTCTTT,CASSEDGGSRTEAFF
NA,NA,TRBV7-9,TRBJ2-7,TGTGCCAGCAGCGTACGATTCGCCCAGGGAAACGAGCAGTACTTC,CASSVRFAQGNEQYF
TRBD1,NA,TRBV6-5,TRBJ2-7,TGTGCCAGCAGTTACAGGACAGGGGGCTACGAGCAGTACTTC,CASSYRTGGYEQYF
TRBD1,NA,TRBV7-2,TRBJ1-4,TGTGCCAGCAGCTTACGGCAGGGGGGCGAAAAACTGTTTTTT,CASSLRQGGEKLFF
NA,few,TRBV2,TRBJ1-2,TGTGCCAGCAGTGTTTCAGGGAACTATGGCTACACCTTC,CASSVSGNYGYTF
NA,NA,TRBV5-1,TRBJ2-3,TGCGCCAGCAAGAACGAGGGAGCAGATACGCAGTATTTT,CASKNEGADTQYF
TRBD2,NA,TRBV30,TRBJ2-5,TGTGCCTGGCGGCGGGGGGGCCGGGAGACCCAGTACTTC,CAWRRGGRETQYF
NA,NA,TRBV30,TRBJ2-7,TGTGCCTGGAGTGCGGTTTCCGAGCAGTACTTC,CAWSAVSEQYF
TRBD2,NA,TRBV5-1,TRBJ2-1,TGCGCCAGCAGGGTGACTAGCGCCAGCTCCTACAATGAGCAGTTCTTC,CASRVTSASSYNEQFF
NA,once,TRBV5-6,TRBJ2-7,TGTGCCAGCAGCGCGGGGCCCGGGACTTCCTACGAGCAGTACTTC,CASSAGPGTSYEQYF
NA,once,TRBV28,TRBJ1-2,TGTGCCAGCAGTCCCCGGTACTATGGCTACACCTTC,CASSPRYYGYTF
NA,NA,TRBV27,TRBJ1-4,TGTGCCAGCAGACTCGACGGGGTCGGTAATGAAAAACTGTTTTTT,CASRLDGVGNEKLFF
TRBD2,NA,TRBV14,TRBJ2-5,TGTGCCAGCAGCCACCGGGGGGGGACCCAGTACTTC,CASSHRGGTQYF
NA,NA,TRBV5-1,TRBJ2-5,TGCGCCAGCAGCTTGCCATCCAAGGGAGCGGGCAAACAAGAGACCCAGTACTTC,CASSLPSKGAGKQETQYF
NA,NA,TRBV30,TRBJ1-1,TGTGCCTGGAGTGGTGCCAGGGCGGCTTTCTTT,CAWSGARAAFF
TRBD1,NA,TRBV18,TRBJ2-7,TGTGCCAGCTCACTTTCGTTGGGACAGGGGGGCTACGAGCAGTACTTC,CASSLSLGQGGYEQYF
TRBD1,NA,TRBV3-1/TRBV3-2,TRBJ1-4,TGTGCCAGCAGCCAGGACGGGACAGGGACTGAAAAACTGTTTTTT,CASSQDGTGTEKLFF
TRBD2,NA,TRBV29-1,TRBJ2-1,TGCAGCACAAGTGAGCGGGGGGGCCTGGGCAATGAGCAGTTCTTC,CSTSERGGLGNEQFF
NA,NA,TRBV7-9,TRBJ2-7,TGTGCCAGCAGCTTAAGCGGAGGGCGCTACGAGCAGTACTTC,CASSLSGGRYEQYF
NA,NA,TRBV5-4,TRBJ2-6,TGTGCCAGCAGCGCCGGTTATGGGGCCAACGTCCTGACTTTC,CASSAGYGANVLTF
NA,NA,TRBV5-1,TRBJ2-7,TGCGCCAGCAGCTTAGGGCAGGGGATTACCGAGCAGTACTTC,CASSLGQGITEQYF
NA,NA,TRBV9,TRBJ1-2,TGTGCCAGCAGCAGGCAGGGACAATATGGCTACACCTTC,CASSRQGQYGYTF
TRBD1,NA,TRBV2,TRBJ2-5,TGTGCCAGCAGCTTAACAGGGGTCCAAGAGACCCAGTACTTC,CASSLTGVQETQYF
TRBD1,NA,TRBV12-3/TRBV12-4,TRBJ1-1,TGTGCCAGCAGCCTTAACGGACAGGGAGCTTTCTTT,CASSLNGQGAFF
TRBD1,NA,TRBV27,TRBJ2-2,TGTGCCAGCAGCGACCGGACAGGGGGCAGAACCGGGGAGCTGTTTTTT,CASSDRTGGRTGELFF